The 13 T cell receptor beta chains in this list originate from one sample, sequenced in a study of PD-L1 blockade in urothelial cancer. This table comes from immunoSEQ multiplex PCR, and its TCRdb copy is limited to in-frame clones, with some not included. The sample records 45,000 to 50,000 clones, around 89% being singletons. Source: PBMCs, taken around atezolizumab (anti-PD-L1) treatment. The receptors stem from an elderly man with urothelial cancer.

The rearrangement joins TRBV18 to TRBJ2-7; D remains unclear. Trimming pared 3 bases from V and 3 bases from J, leaving 9 bases between. From germline, CDR1 is KGHSH and CDR2 LQKENI. This CDR3 spans 13 amino acids. This CDR3 reads CASSPVSNYEQYF. The CDR3 bases are TGTGCCAGCTCACCTGTTTCCAACTACGAGCAGTACTTC.

The chain links TRBV4-1 to TRBJ2-7; 9 positions match TRBD1. Per germline, CDR1 MGHRA and CDR2 YSYEKL. CDR3 length: 17 residues. The junction had 11 bases not matched to a gene; V was cut back by 1 base and J by 4 bases. As DNA, the CDR3 is TGCGCCAGCAGCCAAGGTGCCGTGAGGACAGGGGCTTACGAGCAGTACTTC. Its translation: CASSQGAVRTGAYEQYF.

The chain joins TRBV6-6 to TRBJ1-5; D might be TRBD1 (5 bases). CDR1 MNHNY and CDR2 SVGAGI come from the germline V gene (reference sequence). The CDR3 sequence is 14 residues long. Trimming shortened V by 5 bases and J by 6 bases, and 14 bases separated the two germline ends. The CDR3 sequence: CASSPGGGFQPQHF. CDR3 DNA sequence: TGTGCCAGCAGTCCCGGGGGGGGTTTTCAGCCCCAGCATTTT.

The J gene is TRBJ2-3, the V gene TRBV19; a possible D gene is TRBD1 (6 bases). Germline CDR1 is LNHDA and CDR2 is SQIVND (reference sequence). The CDR3 is 14 amino acids. Trimming left V 6 bases short and J 4 bases short, with 14 bases between. CDR3 protein: CASRSPGGPDTQYF. In DNA, the CDR3 is TGTGCCAGTAGAAGCCCTGGGGGCCCAGATACGCAGTATTTT.

This chain's CDR3 is CASSSTGYEQFF. CDR3 nucleotides: TGTGCCAGCAGCTCGACGGGATATGAGCAGTTCTTC. The V call is TRBV7-2, the J call TRBJ2-1, with D possibly being TRBD2 (5 bases). CDR1 SGHTA and CDR2 FQGNSA come from the germline V gene. Trimming removed 4 bases at V and 8 bases at J, with 9 bases between. The CDR3 contains 12 residues.

This clone was counted once. The rearrangement uses TRBV1 and TRBJ2-5; TRBD1, the table's D call, lacks a check against the DNA. TRBV1 is labeled a pseudogene. CDR3 size: 18 residues. The CDR3 coding sequence is TGCACCAGCAGCCAAGATCACGGGACAGGGGACGGAGAAGAGACCCAGTACTTC. The encoded protein is CTSSQDHGTGDGEETQYF.

This clone was picked up a small number of times. This rearrangement joins TRBV29-1 to TRBJ2-4; D perhaps matches TRBD1 (6 bases). The CDR3 extends over 11 amino acids. Germline V lookup: CDR1 SQVTM, CDR2 ANQGSEA. Trimming shortened V by 6 bases and J by 5 bases, and 8 bases separated the two germline ends. In DNA form, the CDR3 reads TGCAGCGTCTACAGGGAAAACATTCAGTACTTC. Translating gives CSVYRENIQYF.

V and J are TRBV5-4 and TRBJ2-7; 8 bases are shared with TRBD2. The CDR3 is made up of 13 amino acids. V dropped 5 bases and J dropped 2; count of bases not matched to a gene: 3. The germline V gene has CDR1 SGHNT and CDR2 YYREEE (reference sequence). CDR3 bases: TGTGCCAGCAGTAGCGGGACTACCTACGAGCAGTACTTC. Translated, it gives CASSSGTTYEQYF.

This chain connects TRBV6-5 to TRBJ2-1; 10 nucleotides match TRBD2. This CDR3 comprises 13 residues. Germline V gene sequence: CDR1 MNHEY, CDR2 SVGAGI. The V and J ends lost 9 bases and 5 bases, in that order; junction bases with no gene match: 4. As DNA, the CDR3 is TGTGCCAGTAAGCGGGAGGGCCACAATGAGCAGTTCTTC. This encodes CASKREGHNEQFF.

The rearrangement uses TRBV27 and TRBJ2-1, with TRBD1 matching 7 bases. V shed 7 bases and J 7 bases; nucleotides not matched to a gene: 16. This CDR3 comprises 16 residues. Germline V gives CDR1 MNHEY, CDR2 SMNVEV (reference sequence). The chain's CDR3 is CASTSGGRGMRNEQFF. CDR3 sequence (DNA): TGTGCCAGCACTTCAGGCGGCAGGGGGATGAGGAATGAGCAGTTCTTC.

This chain uses TRBV18 with TRBJ2-1; possible D gene TRBD2, 5 bases. V lost 3 bases to trimming and J lost 1 base, with 10 bases between them. Germline V gene data show CDR1 as KGHSH and CDR2 as LQKENI. The CDR3 has 15 residues. The CDR3 loop reads CASSPLEGSYNEQFF. CDR3 DNA: TGTGCCAGCTCACCCCTTGAGGGATCCTACAATGAGCAGTTCTTC.

V gene TRBV2 combines with J gene TRBJ1-5; 7 nucleotides match TRBD1. This CDR3 comprises 15 residues. V shed 5 bases, J shed 6 bases, and the junction held 10 bases outside the gene matches. Germline V gives CDR1 SNHLY, CDR2 FYNNEI. The CDR3, as DNA: TGTGCCAGCAGTACCTGGCGACAGGGTCCTCAGCCCCAGCATTTT. This encodes CASSTWRQGPQPQHF.

The gene calls are TRBV7-9 and TRBJ1-2, with D perhaps matching TRBD1 (5 bases). Per germline, CDR1 SEHNR and CDR2 FQNEAQ (reference sequence). This CDR3 contains 13 residues. V gave up 3 bases and J gave up 5 bases, with 10 bases separating them. This CDR3 is CASSFRDRYGYTF. CDR3 sequence (DNA): TGTGCCAGCAGCTTCAGGGATCGGTATGGCTACACCTTC. Combining the CDR3 with reference TRBV7-9 and TRBJ1-2 gives the whole variable domain DTGVSQNPRHKITKRGQNVTFRCDPISEHNRLYWYRQTLGQGPEFLTYFQNEAQLEKSRLLSDRFSAERPKGSFSTLEIQRTEQGDSAMYLCASSFRDRYGYTFGSGTRLTVV.